The clone carrying this T cell receptor beta chain was seen only a few times. Its antigen is as yet unknown. This sample stems from a study of T cells in Graves' hyperthyroidism and ophthalmopathy. Template material for amplifying TCR beta CDR3 regions consisted of RNA transcripts. Primed by the HTBI set, a first-round RT-PCR was run on the TCR CDR3. TCRdb redid the calling of the multiplex PCR reads with MiXCR, one entry per CDR3 protein. The data hold 500,000 to 600,000 distinct CDR3 sequences, with about 20% observed a single time. Germline CDR1 LNHDA, CDR2 SQIVND (reference sequence). The CDR3 loop spans 18 amino acids. V was pared by 7 bases and J by 3 bases, with 16 bases of the junction left unmatched. Study conclusions and caveats: In simple terms, a model built on 13 V-J features told ophthalmopathy apart from stable hyperthyroidism. Peripheral blood also featured most of the thyroid clonotypes expanded above 0.001.

The chain employs TRBV19 and TRBJ2-2; 8 bases line up with TRBD1. This TCR was sampled from a middle-aged man with Graves' ophthalmopathy. Input material: blood. CDR3 in amino acids: CASIQNAGGEGYTGELFF. Here the CDR3 DNA reads TGTGCCAGTATTCAAAATGCAGGGGGCGAAGGGTACACCGGGGAGCTGTTTTTT. The full variable domain, rest sourced from reference TRBV19 and TRBJ2-2, is DGGITQSPKYLFRKEGQNVTLSCEQNLNHDAMYWYRQDPGQGLRLIYYSQIVNDFQKGDIAEGYSVSREKKESFPLTVTSAQKNPTAFYLCASIQNAGGEGYTGELFFGEGSRLTVL.